This TCR beta chain derives from a study of blood T cells in healthy people across ages. Then a second PCR, running about 6 to 11 cycles, was carried out with a sample-barcoded 5' primer and a J-beta primer mix. All cDNA molecules were each tagged by a template-switch adaptor with 12 random nucleotides. Each of the samples gave a minimum of 3 million paired-end reads that contained CDR3. TCRdb independently ran MiXCR on the 5' RACE reads; one entry per CDR3 protein. The repertoire includes 1.5 million to 2 million distinct CDR3 sequences, around half of them detected once, and approximately 2% sits in the top ten. As for this clonotype: Antigen specificity is unknown.

Whole-study results and caveats: Long-lived donors had more naive CD4+ cells and higher diversity than aged donors. Those diversity estimates obtained from one million T cells were thought to be underestimates.

The TCR was taken from a woman aged 40 to 49 in good health. The sample taken for sequencing was blood.

CDR3 DNA sequence: TGTGCCAGCAGGCGGGAGTTGAAAGGCTACACCTTC. Protein product: CASRRELKGYTF. This chain joins TRBV6-6 and TRBJ1-2; no firm D call. CDR1 and CDR2 from the germline V gene are MNHNY and SVGAGI (reference sequence). This CDR3 has 12 amino acids. The V end was cut by 6 bases, the J end by 8 bases, with 13 bases between.